The 5 T cell receptor beta chains below come from one sample, sequenced in a study of blood T cell repertoires in COVID-19. Sequencing was performed with immunoSEQ multiplex PCR; in TCRdb, only in-frame clones are kept and a portion is missing. The sample includes 200,000 to 300,000 clones, around 87% of them seen just once. Sequenced: peripheral blood. The origin of the receptors is a woman aged 25 to 39 who had recovered from COVID-19.

For the CDR3, the DNA is TGCGCCAGCAGCTCAGGGGGTTGGGACACTGAAGCTTTCTTT. It is translated as CASSSGGWDTEAFF. The gene calls are TRBV5-1 and TRBJ1-1; 7 positions agree with TRBD1. Germline V CDR1 and CDR2: SGHRS, YFSETQ. CDR3 length: 14 residues. With V trimmed by 3 bases and J by 3 bases, 5 bases remained unmatched.

This rearrangement joins TRBV7-9 to TRBJ2-4, with D perhaps matching TRBD2 (6 bases). The germline gives CDR1 SEHNR, CDR2 FQNEAQ (reference sequence). CDR3 size: 16 residues. V was pared by 3 bases and J by 0 bases, with 12 bases between. In nucleotides, the CDR3 is TGTGCCAGCAGCTTTTCGGGCGGGGTAGCCAAAAACATTCAGTACTTC. Amino acid sequence: CASSFSGGVAKNIQYF.

This chain connects TRBV19 to TRBJ1-5; D is possibly TRBD1 (5 bases). Germline V gene lookup returns CDR1 LNHDA and CDR2 SQIVND (reference sequence). V was shortened by 3 bases and J by 6 bases, with 15 bases between the two germline ends. The CDR3 runs to 15 residues. The CDR3: CASSIGQGAAQPQHF. The CDR3 region has the DNA TGTGCCAGTAGTATCGGTCAGGGTGCCGCTCAGCCCCAGCATTTT.

The chain uses TRBV18 and TRBJ2-3; D is possibly TRBD1 (7 bases). CDR3 size: 13 residues. With 4 bases removed from V and 5 bases from J, the gap between germline ends came to 10 bases. The germline V gene has CDR1 KGHSH and CDR2 LQKENI. The CDR3 region has the DNA TGTGCCAGCTCACGCAGGGGGGTAGATACGCAGTATTTT. This encodes CASSRRGVDTQYF.

The chain joins TRBV19 to TRBJ2-2; 7 nucleotides align to TRBD1. Germline loops: CDR1 LNHDA, CDR2 SQIVND (reference sequence). There are 16 residues in the CDR3. Trimming removed 5 bases from V and 0 bases from J; junction bases left unmatched: 6. CDR3 coding DNA: TGTGCCAGTAGTCCAGGGACAGTCGCGAACACCGGGGAGCTGTTTTTT. Protein product: CASSPGTVANTGELFF.